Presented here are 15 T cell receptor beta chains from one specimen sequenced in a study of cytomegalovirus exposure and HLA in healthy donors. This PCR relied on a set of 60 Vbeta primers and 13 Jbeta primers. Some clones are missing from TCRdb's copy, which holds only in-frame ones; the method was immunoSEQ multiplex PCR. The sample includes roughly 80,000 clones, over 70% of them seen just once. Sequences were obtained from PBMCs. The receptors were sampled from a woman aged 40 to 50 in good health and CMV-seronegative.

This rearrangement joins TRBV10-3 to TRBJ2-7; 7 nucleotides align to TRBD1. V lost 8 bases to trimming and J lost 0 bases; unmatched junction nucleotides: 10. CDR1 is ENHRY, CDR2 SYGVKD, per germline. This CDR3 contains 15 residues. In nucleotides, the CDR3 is TGTGCCATCCGAAGACAGGGACAATCCTCCTACGAGCAGTACTTC. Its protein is CAIRRQGQSSYEQYF.

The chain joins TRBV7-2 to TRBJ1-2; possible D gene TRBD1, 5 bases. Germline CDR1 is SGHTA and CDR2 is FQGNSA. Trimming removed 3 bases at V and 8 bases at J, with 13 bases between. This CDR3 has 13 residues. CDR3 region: CASSFGRGYGYTF. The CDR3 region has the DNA TGTGCCAGCAGCTTTGGCCGGGGGTACGGCTACACCTTC. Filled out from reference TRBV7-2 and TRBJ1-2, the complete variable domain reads GAGVSQSPSNKVTEKGKDVELRCDPISGHTALYWYRQSLGQGLEFLIYFQGNSAPDKSGLPSDRFSAERTGGSVSTLTIQRTQQEDSAVYLCASSFGRGYGYTFGSGTRLTVV.

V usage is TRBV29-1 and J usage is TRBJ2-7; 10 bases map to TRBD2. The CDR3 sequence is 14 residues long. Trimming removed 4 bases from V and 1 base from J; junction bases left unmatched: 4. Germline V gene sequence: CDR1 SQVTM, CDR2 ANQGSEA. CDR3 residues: CSVAPSGGSYEQYF. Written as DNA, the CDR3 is TGCAGCGTTGCCCCTAGCGGGGGATCCTACGAGCAGTACTTC.

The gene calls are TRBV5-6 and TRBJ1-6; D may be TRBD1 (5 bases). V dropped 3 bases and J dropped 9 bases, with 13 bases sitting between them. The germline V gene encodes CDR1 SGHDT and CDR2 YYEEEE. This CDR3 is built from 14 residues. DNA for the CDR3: TGTGCCAGCAGCTCCAGGGATCGTAGTTCACCCCTCCACTTT. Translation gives CASSSRDRSSPLHF.

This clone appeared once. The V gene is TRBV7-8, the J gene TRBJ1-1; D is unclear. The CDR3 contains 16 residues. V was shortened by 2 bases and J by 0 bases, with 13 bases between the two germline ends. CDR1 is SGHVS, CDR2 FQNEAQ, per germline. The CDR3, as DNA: TGTGCCAGCAGCTTAATGCCCGCGGGTCTGAACACTGAAGCTTTCTTT. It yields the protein CASSLMPAGLNTEAFF. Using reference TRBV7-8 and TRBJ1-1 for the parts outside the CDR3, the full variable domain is GAGVSQSPRYKVAKRGQDVALRCDPISGHVSLFWYQQALGQGPEFLTYFQNEAQLDKSGLPSDRFFAERPEGSVSTLKIQRTQQEDSAVYLCASSLMPAGLNTEAFFGQGTRLTVV.

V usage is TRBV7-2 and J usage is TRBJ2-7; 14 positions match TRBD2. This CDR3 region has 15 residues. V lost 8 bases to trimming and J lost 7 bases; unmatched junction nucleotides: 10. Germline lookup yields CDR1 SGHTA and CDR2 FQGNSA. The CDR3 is CASQFGTSGSSEQYF. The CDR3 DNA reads TGTGCCAGCCAATTTGGGACTAGCGGGAGTAGTGAGCAGTACTTC. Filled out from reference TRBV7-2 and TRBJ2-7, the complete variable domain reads GAGVSQSPSNKVTEKGKDVELRCDPISGHTALYWYRQSLGQGLEFLIYFQGNSAPDKSGLPSDRFSAERTGGSVSTLTIQRTQQEDSAVYLCASQFGTSGSSEQYFGPGTRLTVT.

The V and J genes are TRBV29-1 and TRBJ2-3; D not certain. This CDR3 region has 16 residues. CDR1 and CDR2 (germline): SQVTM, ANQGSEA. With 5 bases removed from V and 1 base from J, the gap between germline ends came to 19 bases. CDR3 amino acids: CSVPRSRLRGTDTQYF. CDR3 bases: TGCAGCGTTCCAAGAAGCCGGTTACGGGGCACAGATACGCAGTATTTT.

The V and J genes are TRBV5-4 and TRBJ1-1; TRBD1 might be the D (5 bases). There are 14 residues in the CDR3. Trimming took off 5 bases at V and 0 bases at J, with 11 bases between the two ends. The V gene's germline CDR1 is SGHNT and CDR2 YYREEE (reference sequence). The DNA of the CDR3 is TGTGCCAGCAGTTATGAGACAGTGAACACTGAAGCTTTCTTT. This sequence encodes CASSYETVNTEAFF.

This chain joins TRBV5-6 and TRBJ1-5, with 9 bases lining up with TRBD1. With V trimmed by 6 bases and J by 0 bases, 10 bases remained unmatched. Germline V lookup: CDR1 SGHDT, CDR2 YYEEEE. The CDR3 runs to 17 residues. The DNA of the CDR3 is TGTGCCAGCAACTGGGACAGGGTCACTAATAGCAATCAGCCCCAGCATTTT. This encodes CASNWDRVTNSNQPQHF.

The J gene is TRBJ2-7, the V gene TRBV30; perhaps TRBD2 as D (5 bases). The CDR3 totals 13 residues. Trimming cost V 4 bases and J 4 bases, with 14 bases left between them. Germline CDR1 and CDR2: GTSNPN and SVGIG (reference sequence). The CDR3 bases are TGTGCCTGGACGTACGGGGTACAATACGAGCAGTACTTC. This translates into CAWTYGVQYEQYF. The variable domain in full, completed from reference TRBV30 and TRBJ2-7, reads SQTIHQWPATLVQPVGSPLSLECTVEGTSNPNLYWYRQAAGRGLQLLFYSVGIGQISSEVPQNLSASRPQDRQFILSSKKLLLSDSGFYLCAWTYGVQYEQYFGPGTRLTVT.

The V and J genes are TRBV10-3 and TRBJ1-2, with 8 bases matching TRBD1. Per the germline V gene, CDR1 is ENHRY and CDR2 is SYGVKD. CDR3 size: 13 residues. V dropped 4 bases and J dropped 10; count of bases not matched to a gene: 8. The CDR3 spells CAISAPGTGDYTF. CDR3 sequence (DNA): TGTGCCATCAGTGCGCCCGGGACAGGAGACTACACCTTC.

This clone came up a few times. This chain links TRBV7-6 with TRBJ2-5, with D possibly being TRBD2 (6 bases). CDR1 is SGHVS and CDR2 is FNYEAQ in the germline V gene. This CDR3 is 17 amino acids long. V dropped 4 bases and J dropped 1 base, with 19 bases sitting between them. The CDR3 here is CASSSLLSGSSQETQYF. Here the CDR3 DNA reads TGTGCCAGCAGCTCCCTTCTAAGCGGGTCATCCCAAGAGACCCAGTACTTC.

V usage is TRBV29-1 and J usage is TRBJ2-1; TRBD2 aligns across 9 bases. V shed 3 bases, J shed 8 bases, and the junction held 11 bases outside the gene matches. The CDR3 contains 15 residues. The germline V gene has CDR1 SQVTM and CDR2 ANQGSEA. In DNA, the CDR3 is TGCAGCGTTGAGGGGCGGGGGGGCCATCTGGATGAGCAGTTCTTC. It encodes CSVEGRGGHLDEQFF.

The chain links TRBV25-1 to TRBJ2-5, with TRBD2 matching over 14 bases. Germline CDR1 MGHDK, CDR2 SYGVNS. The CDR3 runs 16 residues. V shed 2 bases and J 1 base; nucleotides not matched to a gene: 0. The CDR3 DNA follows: TGTGCCAGCAGTGAAGGGACTAGCGGGAGCCAAGAGACCCAGTACTTC. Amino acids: CASSEGTSGSQETQYF.

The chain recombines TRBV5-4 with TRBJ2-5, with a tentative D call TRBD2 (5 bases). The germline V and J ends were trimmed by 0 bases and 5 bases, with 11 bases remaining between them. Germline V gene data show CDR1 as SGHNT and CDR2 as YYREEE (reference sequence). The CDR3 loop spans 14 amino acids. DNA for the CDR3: TGTGCCAGCAGCTTGGCCGGGGTAGCCGAGACCCAGTACTTC. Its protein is CASSLAGVAETQYF.